This entry lists 24 T cell receptor beta chains sequenced from one sample in a study of response to subunit inactivated influenza vaccine. TCRdb recomputed calls from the RT-PCR reads with MiXCR, one row per CDR3 protein. The sample lists more than 200,000 distinct CDR3 sequences; 9% to 15% were seen once. The sequencing here drew on non-naive T cells sorted from PBMCs, taken around two weeks before vaccination. The receptor source for this set is a man aged 50 to 59 who received an inactivated influenza vaccine.

This clonotype appeared many times. This sequence joins TRBV28 and TRBJ2-7, with D possibly TRBD2 on 5 matching bases. The length of the CDR3 is 12 residues. Looked up from germline, CDR1 is MDHEN and CDR2 is SYDVKM. Between the trimmed V and J ends, which lost 4 bases and 6 bases, there was a span of 10 bases. The CDR3, as DNA: TGTGCCAGCAGTTCGAGGGCCATCGAGCAGTACTTC. It codes for CASSSRAIEQYF.

V is TRBV2 and J is TRBJ2-3; 7 bases agree with TRBD2. J gave up 2 bases and V 7 bases, and 9 bases lay outside the gene matches. This CDR3 contains 15 residues. Looked up from germline, CDR1 is SNHLY and CDR2 is FYNNEI. CDR3 nucleotides: TGTGCCAGCAACCCGGGAGCGGGGTTCACAGATACGCAGTATTTT. This gives the protein CASNPGAGFTDTQYF.

This clonotype was recorded many times. The V call is TRBV7-9, the J call TRBJ2-4, with D possibly called TRBD1 or TRBD2 (5 bases each). V was pared by 7 bases and J by 6 bases, with 13 bases between. CDR1 and CDR2 from the germline V gene are SEHNR and FQNEAQ (reference sequence). This CDR3 is built from 13 residues. CDR3 loop: CASTLSGGNIQYF. The DNA for the CDR3 is TGTGCCAGCACCCTAAGTGGGGGAAACATTCAGTACTTC.

This clonotype has just a few counts. The chain has TRBV7-8 and TRBJ2-2; 8 bases are a match to TRBD1. Germline loops: CDR1 SGHVS, CDR2 FQNEAQ. Trimming removed 4 bases from V and 6 bases from J; junction bases left unmatched: 10. CDR3 length equals 16 residues. The CDR3 sequence is CASSSRGPGWSGELFF. CDR3 coding DNA: TGTGCCAGCAGCTCCAGGGGGCCAGGATGGTCCGGGGAGCTGTTTTTT.

The chain's CDR3 is CASSQVLNNEQFF. The CDR3 coding sequence is TGCGCCAGCAGCCAGGTATTGAACAATGAGCAGTTCTTC. The chain has TRBV4-1 and TRBJ2-1; no firm D call. This CDR3 region has 13 residues. Trimming removed 3 bases at V and 5 bases at J, with 8 bases between. Germline CDR1 is MGHRA and CDR2 is YSYEKL.

At least ten counts were recorded for this clonotype. This chain connects TRBV20-1 to TRBJ2-7, with no clear D. The length of the CDR3 is 15 residues. The V end was cut by 5 bases, the J end by 5 bases, with 22 bases between. The germline gives CDR1 DFQATT, CDR2 SNEGSKA (reference sequence). The CDR3 sequence: CSAGVSNLVLNEQYF. Written as DNA, the CDR3 is TGCAGTGCTGGAGTATCAAACTTGGTTCTCAACGAGCAGTACTTC.

Only a few counts were recorded for this clonotype. V usage is TRBV7-2 and J usage is TRBJ2-1; TRBD2 matches 13 bases. CDR3 size: 17 residues. CDR1 is SGHTA, CDR2 FQGNSA, per germline. After removal of 5 bases from V and 7 bases from J, the junction contained 11 bases not matched to a gene. In nucleotides, the CDR3 is TGTGCCAGCAGCGTTCGGACTAGCGGGAGCAGTGAGAATGAGCAGTTCTTC. Protein: CASSVRTSGSSENEQFF.

This clonotype was seen a few times. The V call is TRBV6-1, the J call TRBJ2-3, with D possibly TRBD2 on 5 matching bases. Trimming stripped 8 bases from V and 0 bases from J, with 9 bases between. Germline V gene data show CDR1 as MNHNS and CDR2 as SASEGT. This CDR3 is built from 13 residues. The CDR3 is CASLRDSTDTQYF. The DNA for the CDR3 is TGTGCCAGCTTGAGGGATAGCACAGATACGCAGTATTTT.

This clonotype was observed a few times. This chain links TRBV20-1 with TRBJ2-2; perhaps TRBD2 as D (7 bases). Germline values: CDR1 DFQATT, CDR2 SNEGSKA (reference sequence). The CDR3 is made up of 14 amino acids. V was trimmed by 3 bases and J by 5 bases, leaving 13 bases between them. The CDR3 nucleotides are TGCAGTGCTAGGTGGGGGGGCAGGACCGGGGAGCTGTTTTTT. This codes for CSARWGGRTGELFF.

A few counts support this clonotype. The gene calls are TRBV14 and TRBJ2-1; D call uncertain. The length of the CDR3 is 15 residues. Germline assignment: CDR1 SGHDN and CDR2 FVKESK. Trimming shortened V by 1 base and J by 4 bases, and 11 bases separated the two germline ends. The CDR3 sequence is CASSQGSSGYNEQFF. DNA of the CDR3: TGTGCCAGCAGCCAAGGGTCCTCCGGTTACAATGAGCAGTTCTTC. The whole variable domain, filled in from reference TRBV14 and TRBJ2-1, reads EAGVTQFPSHSVIEKGQTVTLRCDPISGHDNLYWYRRVMGKEIKFLLHFVKESKQDESGMPNNRFLAERTGGTYSTLKVQPAELEDSGVYFCASSQGSSGYNEQFFGPGTRLTVL.

This clonotype was seen only a few times. This chain connects TRBV20-1 to TRBJ2-3; TRBD2 matches at 10 bases. J gave up 4 bases and V 2 bases, and 3 bases lay outside the gene matches. In germline, CDR1 is DFQATT, CDR2 SNEGSKA (reference sequence). The CDR3 sequence is 14 residues long. DNA of the CDR3: TGCAGTGCTAGAAAGCGGGGGGGAGCAGATACGCAGTATTTT. Translating it yields CSARKRGGADTQYF.

This clonotype has only a few counts. The V and J genes are TRBV6-1 and TRBJ2-3; D is possibly TRBD2 (7 bases). The CDR3 loop spans 18 amino acids. Trimming took off 6 bases at V and 0 bases at J, with 22 bases between the two ends. Looked up from germline, CDR1 is MNHNS and CDR2 is SASEGT. DNA for the CDR3: TGTGCCAGCAGCATACCGGGGGGCAGGATCGCTAGCACAGATACGCAGTATTTT. Translating gives CASSIPGGRIASTDTQYF.

The J gene is TRBJ2-1, the V gene TRBV6-6, with TRBD2 as a possible D gene (5 bases). Germline V gene lookup returns CDR1 MNHNY and CDR2 SVGAGI (reference sequence). The CDR3 has 11 amino acids. Trimming cost V 4 bases and J 14 bases, with 12 bases left between them. The CDR3 protein is CASSSRGSEFF. DNA for the CDR3: TGTGCCAGCAGTTCCCGGGGATCGGAGTTCTTC.

This clonotype has more than one count but fewer than ten. J is TRBJ2-3 and V is TRBV15, with D perhaps TRBD1 (6 bases). The germline V and J ends were trimmed by 0 bases and 0 bases, with 7 bases remaining between them. The CDR3 spans 15 residues. Germline-derived CDR1 and CDR2 are LNHNV and YYDKDF (reference sequence). In nucleotides, the CDR3 is TGTGCCACCAGCAGAGAAACAGGGAGCACAGATACGCAGTATTTT. This translates into CATSRETGSTDTQYF. The full variable domain, its missing parts supplied by reference TRBV15 and TRBJ2-3, is DAMVIQNPRYQVTQFGKPVTLSCSQTLNHNVMYWYQQKSSQAPKLLFHYYDKDFNNEADTPDNFQSRRPNTSFCFLDIRSPGLGDTAMYLCATSRETGSTDTQYFGPGTRLTVL.

V gene TRBV28 combines with J gene TRBJ2-5; 7 bases match TRBD1. CDR3 size: 14 residues. V shed 5 bases and J 1 base; nucleotides not matched to a gene: 4. Germline lookup yields CDR1 MDHEN and CDR2 SYDVKM. Here the CDR3 DNA reads TGTGCCAGCAGTCAGAGGACAGGCCAAGAGACCCAGTACTTC. Amino acid sequence: CASSQRTGQETQYF.

There are many counts of this clonotype. This chain links TRBV6-2 or TRBV6-3 with TRBJ1-5, with TRBD1 as a possible D gene (5 bases). The CDR3 is made up of 14 amino acids. Between the trimmed V and J ends, which lost 6 bases and 3 bases, there was a span of 12 bases. Germline V CDR1 and CDR2: MNHEY, SVGEGT. CDR3 DNA: TGTGCCAGCAGACGGCAGGGCAACAATCAGCCCCAGCATTTT. Its protein product is CASRRQGNNQPQHF.

In this sample, this clonotype turned up a few times. The gene calls are TRBV7-9 and TRBJ1-2; weak D call: TRBD1 (5 bases). The germline gives CDR1 SEHNR, CDR2 FQNEAQ (reference sequence). V lost 1 base to trimming and J lost 9 bases, with 12 bases between them. This CDR3 has 13 amino acids. Here the CDR3 DNA reads TGTGCCAGCAGCTTAGAGGGCAGGGCGCGCTACACCTTC. This codes for CASSLEGRARYTF. Variable domain in full (rest from reference TRBV7-9 and TRBJ1-2): DTGVSQNPRHKITKRGQNVTFRCDPISEHNRLYWYRQTLGQGPEFLTYFQNEAQLEKSRLLSDRFSAERPKGSFSTLEIQRTEQGDSAMYLCASSLEGRARYTFGSGTRLTVV.

J is TRBJ1-3 and V is TRBV12-3 or TRBV12-4; 7 bases are shared with TRBD1. CDR3 length equals 15 residues. J gave up 0 bases and V 6 bases, and 5 bases lay outside the gene matches. CDR3 region: CASSLGQLSGNTIYF. The DNA of the CDR3 is TGTGCCAGCAGCCTGGGACAGCTCTCTGGAAACACCATATATTTT.

The chain employs TRBV7-2 and TRBJ2-7, with 8 bases identical to TRBD1. V gave up 1 base and J gave up 3 bases; unmatched junction bases: 5. Germline assignment: CDR1 SGHTA and CDR2 FQGNSA. The CDR3 has 15 amino acids. The CDR3, as DNA: TGTGCCAGCAGCTTAGGGGGACAGGAATACTACGAGCAGTACTTC. This gives the protein CASSLGGQEYYEQYF.

This chain links TRBV11-2 with TRBJ1-2; no definite D call. Per germline, CDR1 SGHAT and CDR2 FQNNGV. CDR3 size: 15 residues. The ends were cut back, 1 base at V and 4 bases at J, with 13 bases in the middle. The CDR3 region is CASSLGTNPFYGYTF. The CDR3 DNA reads TGTGCCAGCAGCTTAGGGACCAACCCCTTCTATGGCTACACCTTC. The complete variable domain, with remaining parts taken from reference TRBV11-2 and TRBJ1-2, reads EAGVAQSPRYKIIEKRQSVAFWCNPISGHATLYWYQQILGQGPKLLIQFQNNGVVDDSQLPKDRFSAERLKGVDSTLKIQPAKLEDSAVYLCASSLGTNPFYGYTFGSGTRLTVV.

This chain links TRBV28 with TRBJ2-5, with D possibly being TRBD1 (6 bases). In germline, CDR1 is MDHEN, CDR2 SYDVKM. Trimming pared 3 bases from V and 1 base from J, leaving 12 bases between. This CDR3 region has 15 residues. The chain's CDR3 is CASSFTRGAQETQYF. The CDR3 DNA reads TGTGCCAGCAGTTTTACCAGGGGTGCCCAAGAGACCCAGTACTTC.

V and J are TRBV30 and TRBJ2-5; unclear D gene. V was trimmed by 2 bases and J by 1 base, leaving 8 bases between them. Germline lookup yields CDR1 GTSNPN and CDR2 SVGIG (reference sequence). The CDR3 has 13 amino acids. CDR3 sequence reads: CAWSFGFQETQYF. CDR3 nucleotide sequence: TGTGCCTGGAGTTTCGGCTTCCAAGAGACCCAGTACTTC. Filled out from reference TRBV30 and TRBJ2-5, the complete variable domain reads SQTIHQWPATLVQPVGSPLSLECTVEGTSNPNLYWYRQAAGRGLQLLFYSVGIGQISSEVPQNLSASRPQDRQFILSSKKLLLSDSGFYLCAWSFGFQETQYFGPGTRLLVL.

Turning to this clonotype: A much larger clone lies a single base off, so this may be a read error. The rearrangement links TRBV6-2 or TRBV6-3 to TRBJ2-1; D is unresolved. Per germline, CDR1 MNHEY and CDR2 SVGEGT. The germline V and J ends were trimmed by 6 bases and 7 bases, with 7 bases remaining between them. CDR3 length: 11 residues. This CDR3 is CASSPFNEQFF. The CDR3 DNA reads TGTGCCAGCAGCCCATTTAATGAGCAGTTCTTC.

The chain uses TRBV6-5 and TRBJ2-7; perhaps TRBD1 as D (6 bases). Trimming took off 4 bases at V and 5 bases at J, with 18 bases between the two ends. Germline lookup yields CDR1 MNHEY and CDR2 SVGAGI. The CDR3 has 15 residues. CDR3 protein: CASSFFLAGVHEQYF. The CDR3 DNA sequence: TGTGCCAGCAGTTTTTTTCTCGCAGGGGTCCACGAGCAGTACTTC.